Below, 5 T cell receptor beta chains from the same sample are listed, as sequenced in a study of T cells in Graves' hyperthyroidism and ophthalmopathy. RNA transcripts yielded amplified TCR beta CDR3 regions. In the first-round RT-PCR of the TCR CDR3, the HTBI primer set was used. TCRdb ran MiXCR on the multiplex PCR reads and lists one entry per CDR3 protein. This sample carries fewer than 500,000 distinct CDR3 sequences, about 15% of them seen once, and the ten largest clones take roughly 13%. Sequencing used blood. The receptors were gathered from a man between 18 and 35 years old with Graves' ophthalmopathy.

The sample holds a few counts of this clonotype. The rearrangement uses TRBV2 and TRBJ2-2; 10 positions match TRBD2. This CDR3 is built from 15 residues. With V trimmed by 6 bases and J by 5 bases, 6 bases remained unmatched. The germline CDR1 and CDR2 sequences are SNHLY and FYNNEI. The CDR3 reads CASSPSSGGTGELFF. The DNA for the CDR3 is TGTGCCAGCAGCCCCTCTAGCGGGGGTACCGGGGAGCTGTTTTTT.

This clonotype occurred a few times. This chain links TRBV24-1 with TRBJ2-2; either TRBD1 or TRBD2 may fit D (5 bases each). Between the trimmed V and J ends, which lost 6 bases and 3 bases, there was a span of 16 bases. The CDR3 is made up of 16 amino acids. The V gene's germline CDR1 is KGHDR and CDR2 SFDVKD. The CDR3 spells CATSPEGQGHTGELFF. The CDR3 DNA reads TGTGCCACCAGTCCTGAGGGCCAGGGACACACCGGGGAGCTGTTTTTT.

This clonotype was seen a handful of times. The rearrangement links TRBV6-1 to TRBJ2-4, with TRBD2 identical over 9 bases. Germline CDR1 and CDR2: MNHNS and SASEGT. The CDR3 loop spans 19 amino acids. J gave up 0 bases and V 5 bases, and 14 bases lay outside the gene matches. This chain's CDR3 is CASSFISLAGTGAKNIQYF. Here the CDR3 DNA reads TGTGCCAGCAGTTTTATTAGCCTAGCGGGGACGGGAGCCAAAAACATTCAGTACTTC.

This clonotype was picked up many times. The rearrangement joins TRBV27 to TRBJ1-2; TRBD1 is a possible D gene (6 bases). The V end lost 4 bases, the J end lost 2 bases, and 14 bases lay between the germline ends. CDR1 is MNHEY and CDR2 is SMNVEV in the germline V gene (reference sequence). The CDR3 has 15 amino acids. CDR3 DNA: TGTGCCAGCAGTTCACCGGGACATTCGAACTATGGCTACACCTTC. Protein sequence: CASSSPGHSNYGYTF.

The table lists this clonotype with many counts. The chain carries TRBV30 and TRBJ1-5, with D tentatively TRBD1 (5 bases). Between the trimmed V and J ends, which lost 1 base and 9 bases, there was a span of 7 bases. CDR1 GTSNPN and CDR2 SVGIG come from the germline V gene (reference sequence). The CDR3 runs 11 residues. The CDR3 nucleotides read TGTGCCTGGAGTGGCGGGGGGCCCCAGCATTTT. It specifies CAWSGGGPQHF.